The 28 T cell receptor beta chains given below trace back to one sample, sequenced in a study of cytomegalovirus exposure and HLA in healthy donors. This PCR relied on a set of 60 Vbeta primers and 13 Jbeta primers. Clones were read by immunoSEQ multiplex PCR, and TCRdb kept only the in-frame ones, dropping some. The sample lists more than 80,000 clones; about 72% were seen once. The sample taken for sequencing was PBMCs. The receptors were sampled from a woman aged 60-75 years in good health and CMV-seropositive.

The chain has TRBV7-8 and TRBJ2-7, with D perhaps matching TRBD2 (6 bases). V lost 0 bases and J lost 2, with 14 bases in between. The CDR3 is 16 amino acids. CDR1 and CDR2 (germline): SGHVS, FQNEAQ. This chain's CDR3 is CASSLASPGAAYEQYF. CDR3 DNA sequence: TGTGCCAGCAGCTTAGCCTCGCCGGGAGCGGCCTACGAGCAGTACTTC.

This clone was seen more than once but under ten times. CDR3 coding DNA: TGTGCCAGCAGCGCAGGGTTCTCTGGAAACACCATATATTTT. This gives the protein CASSAGFSGNTIYF. The V call is TRBV11-3, the J call TRBJ1-3, with D perhaps matching TRBD1 (5 bases). The V gene's germline CDR1 is SGHNT and CDR2 YENEEA. V lost 5 bases and J 0 bases, leaving 8 bases between the germline ends. CDR3 size: 14 residues.

The chain employs TRBV5-6 and TRBJ2-7, with 14 bases lining up with TRBD2. Looked up from germline, CDR1 is SGHDT and CDR2 is YYEEEE. Trimming cost V 3 bases and J 4 bases; bases outside gene matches: 3. The CDR3 totals 15 residues. The CDR3 sequence is CASSSRTSGRYEQYF. The CDR3 coding sequence is TGTGCCAGCAGCTCCCGGACTAGCGGGAGGTACGAGCAGTACTTC.

The CDR3 loop is CASRHSGRNNEQFF. As DNA, the CDR3 is TGTGCCAGCAGACACAGCGGGAGGAACAATGAGCAGTTCTTC. The chain uses TRBV6-5 and TRBJ2-1, with 9 bases lining up with TRBD2. CDR1 is MNHEY and CDR2 is SVGAGI in the germline V gene. The CDR3 has 14 residues. Germline trimming cut 6 bases from V and 5 bases from J; bases unmatched to any gene: 5.

Note on this clone: Other DNA sequences within the sample encode an identical CDR3. This chain uses TRBV5-1 with TRBJ2-2; 10 bases are a match to TRBD2. Trimming cost V 1 base and J 5 bases; bases outside gene matches: 8. This CDR3 has 17 amino acids. CDR1 SGHRS and CDR2 YFSETQ come from the germline V gene. The CDR3 DNA sequence: TGCGCCAGCAGCTTGTTGGTGCTAGCGGGAGTGACCGGGGAGCTGTTTTTT. This codes for CASSLLVLAGVTGELFF.

The chain employs TRBV5-1 and TRBJ2-1; TRBD1 might be the D (5 bases). Germline loops: CDR1 SGHRS, CDR2 YFSETQ. The CDR3 has 17 residues. V gave up 0 bases and J gave up 0 bases, with 13 bases separating them. Written as DNA, the CDR3 is TGCGCCAGCAGCTTGGAGCGACAGCAGAGCTCCTACAATGAGCAGTTCTTC. Translated, it gives CASSLERQQSSYNEQFF.

The rearrangement uses TRBV9 and TRBJ2-2; D perhaps matches TRBD1 (6 bases). CDR1 and CDR2 (germline): SGDLS, YYNGEE. V was trimmed by 4 bases and J by 0 bases, leaving 13 bases between them. This CDR3 is 16 amino acids long. In DNA, the CDR3 is TGTGCCAGCAGCCCAGGACAGCGCCCGAACACCGGGGAGCTGTTTTTT. Its translation is CASSPGQRPNTGELFF.

The V and J genes are TRBV7-2 and TRBJ2-7; D is unclear. Trimming left V 5 bases short and J 0 bases short, with 11 bases between. CDR1 and CDR2 (germline): SGHTA, FQGNSA. The CDR3 extends over 14 amino acids. DNA of the CDR3: TGTGCCAGCAGCCCAGCGCTAAACTCCTACGAGCAGTACTTC. It codes for CASSPALNSYEQYF. The full variable domain, its missing parts supplied by reference TRBV7-2 and TRBJ2-7, is GAGVSQSPSNKVTEKGKDVELRCDPISGHTALYWYRQSLGQGLEFLIYFQGNSAPDKSGLPSDRFSAERTGGSVSTLTIQRTQQEDSAVYLCASSPALNSYEQYFGPGTRLTVT.

This clone was picked up many times. The V and J genes are TRBV6-4 and TRBJ2-3; 7 nucleotides line up with TRBD2. This CDR3 has 15 amino acids. With 3 bases clipped from V and 0 bases from J, the junction kept 3 bases outside the gene matches. Germline V CDR1 and CDR2: MRHNA, SNTAGT. The CDR3 DNA is TGTGCCAGCAGTGAGACAGCGGGAAGCACAGATACGCAGTATTTT. Translating gives CASSETAGSTDTQYF.

The J gene is TRBJ2-7, the V gene TRBV27, with a possible D match to TRBD2 (6 bases). Per germline, CDR1 MNHEY and CDR2 SMNVEV (reference sequence). V lost 4 bases and J lost 9, with 16 bases in between. This CDR3 has 13 residues. In nucleotides, the CDR3 is TGTGCCAGCAGTTCCGGGACTCCCGCCGGGCAGTACTTC. Translating it yields CASSSGTPAGQYF.

The gene calls are TRBV7-2 and TRBJ2-1; TRBD2 aligns across 11 bases. The CDR3 covers 16 residues. The germline V gene encodes CDR1 SGHTA and CDR2 FQGNSA. J lost 6 bases, V lost 4 bases, and 8 bases had no gene match. DNA of the CDR3: TGTGCCAGCAGCTCATCCGGGACTAGCGGATTCAATGAGCAGTTCTTC. Protein product: CASSSSGTSGFNEQFF.

CDR3 coding DNA: TGTGCCAGCAGCTTGTTAGCGGGAGGGATCCACGAGCAGTACTTC. This codes for CASSLLAGGIHEQYF. The V and J genes are TRBV5-4 and TRBJ2-7, with TRBD2 identical over 11 bases. V gave up 1 base and J gave up 5 bases; unmatched junction bases: 5. The CDR3 covers 15 residues. Germline values: CDR1 SGHNT, CDR2 YYREEE (reference sequence).

The chain combines TRBV11-2 with TRBJ2-3, with TRBD1 as a possible D gene (5 bases). Germline V CDR1 and CDR2: SGHAT, FQNNGV. This CDR3 spans 15 amino acids. V lost 1 base to trimming and J lost 4 bases, with 12 bases between them. CDR3 DNA: TGTGCCAGCAGCTTAGGCGCAGGGAATGCAGATACGCAGTATTTT. It specifies CASSLGAGNADTQYF.

This clone appeared a few times. J is TRBJ2-2 and V is TRBV5-6; 8 bases map to TRBD1. Germline V gives CDR1 SGHDT, CDR2 YYEEEE. V lost 4 bases and J lost 2; bases outside the gene matches: 7. CDR3 length: 16 amino acids. The CDR3 protein is CASSQPQGGNTGELFF. CDR3 coding DNA: TGTGCCAGCAGCCAGCCACAGGGGGGAAACACCGGGGAGCTGTTTTTT.

The rearrangement uses TRBV7-9 and TRBJ1-1, with TRBD1 matching over 11 bases. CDR3 length: 15 residues. Germline assignment: CDR1 SEHNR and CDR2 FQNEAQ (reference sequence). V was clipped by 2 bases and J by 3 bases; unmatched bases: 2. CDR3 DNA: TGTGCCAGCAGCTTATGGGGACAGGGGGACACTGAAGCTTTCTTT. Its protein is CASSLWGQGDTEAFF.

The CDR3 sequence is CASRSGPRGEQFF. The CDR3 coding sequence is TGTGCCAGCAGGTCGGGGCCGCGGGGTGAGCAGTTCTTC. This chain links TRBV2 with TRBJ2-1; D may be TRBD2 (6 bases). The CDR3 runs 13 residues. V was cut by 6 bases and J by 9 bases, with 15 bases left in between. Germline V gives CDR1 SNHLY, CDR2 FYNNEI. Full variable domain (outside the CDR3, taken from reference TRBV2 and TRBJ2-1): EPEVTQTPSHQVTQMGQEVILRCVPISNHLYFYWYRQILGQKVEFLVSFYNNEISEKSEIFDDQFSVERPDGSNFTLKIRSTKLEDSAMYFCASRSGPRGEQFFGPGTRLTVL.

The chain has TRBV19 and TRBJ1-2; 8 bases are a match to TRBD1. Germline V gene lookup returns CDR1 LNHDA and CDR2 SQIVND (reference sequence). This CDR3 contains 15 residues. J was trimmed by 4 bases and V by 5 bases; bases with no gene match: 9. The CDR3 loop is CASSVAGTGGYGYTF. As DNA, the CDR3 is TGTGCCAGTAGTGTCGCCGGGACAGGAGGCTATGGCTACACCTTC.

This clone was seen only once. The chain links TRBV5-1 to TRBJ2-7; 11 nucleotides align to TRBD2. The CDR3 is 19 amino acids. Germline-derived CDR1 and CDR2 are SGHRS and YFSETQ. Losses at the gene ends were 3 bases for V and 0 bases for J; bases not matched to a gene: 14. The CDR3 nucleotides are TGCGCCAGCAGCTCCCCGGCTAGCGGGAGGAGGGTCATCTCCTACGAGCAGTACTTC. Encoded protein: CASSSPASGRRVISYEQYF.

The rearrangement links TRBV2 to TRBJ1-2, with 8 bases fitting TRBD1. J was trimmed by 7 bases and V by 7 bases; bases with no gene match: 11. The CDR3 spans 14 residues. Germline V gene lookup returns CDR1 SNHLY and CDR2 FYNNEI. DNA for the CDR3: TGTGCCAGCAAAAAAGGCAGGGGGCTAGGTGGCTACACCTTC. This codes for CASKKGRGLGGYTF.

The chain carries TRBV7-2 and TRBJ2-5; 10 bases align to TRBD2. The better agreement between TRBJ2-7 and the DNA end casts doubt on the J call. Germline lookup yields CDR1 SGHTA and CDR2 FQGNSA. The CDR3 sequence is 16 residues long. CDR3 sequence (DNA): TGTGCCAGCAGCGCAAGGAGCGGGAGGGGGACCTACGAGCAGTACTTC. Its protein is CASSARSGRGTYEQYF.

The gene calls are TRBV7-2 and TRBJ2-1; 8 positions agree with TRBD2. This CDR3 spans 15 amino acids. CDR1 and CDR2 (germline): SGHTA, FQGNSA. V was pared by 4 bases and J by 1 base, with 3 bases of the junction left unmatched. The CDR3 loop is CASSSGGGSYNEQFF. The CDR3 nucleotides are TGTGCCAGCAGCTCCGGGGGGGGGTCCTACAATGAGCAGTTCTTC. Combining the CDR3 with reference TRBV7-2 and TRBJ2-1 gives the whole variable domain GAGVSQSPSNKVTEKGKDVELRCDPISGHTALYWYRQSLGQGLEFLIYFQGNSAPDKSGLPSDRFSAERTGGSVSTLTIQRTQQEDSAVYLCASSSGGGSYNEQFFGPGTRLTVL.

The V gene is TRBV2, the J gene TRBJ1-2; weak D call: TRBD1 (6 bases). Germline V gene sequence: CDR1 SNHLY, CDR2 FYNNEI. V lost 6 bases to trimming and J lost 7 bases, with 12 bases between them. The CDR3 extends over 12 amino acids. The DNA of the CDR3 is TGTGCCAGCAGCGGCCTCAGGGGTGGCTACACCTTC. It specifies CASSGLRGGYTF.

The genes are TRBV7-2 and TRBJ2-5; 8 nucleotides align to TRBD2. CDR3 length equals 14 residues. From germline, CDR1 is SGHTA and CDR2 FQGNSA. Trimming at V came to 2 bases and at J to 5 bases, leaving 4 bases not matched to a gene. The DNA of the CDR3 is TGTGCCAGCAGCTTATCACCGGGAGGGGAGACCCAGTACTTC. This translates into CASSLSPGGETQYF.

This sequence joins TRBV19 and TRBJ2-7; maybe TRBD1 (6 bases). Germline values: CDR1 LNHDA, CDR2 SQIVND (reference sequence). This CDR3 is 15 amino acids long. V dropped 3 bases and J dropped 3 bases, with 15 bases sitting between them. The CDR3 DNA reads as TGTGCCAGTAGTATTCAGGCAGGGGTGGTCTACGAGCAGTACTTC. This translates into CASSIQAGVVYEQYF.

The chain is built from TRBV18 and TRBJ2-5, with 11 bases matching TRBD1. Judging by the DNA end, TRBJ2-7 fits better; the J call may be wrong. The CDR3 contains 15 residues. The germline V gene encodes CDR1 KGHSH and CDR2 LQKENI. The CDR3 loop reads CASSPPGTGGYEQYF. DNA of the CDR3: TGTGCCAGCTCACCACCCGGGACAGGGGGCTACGAGCAGTACTTC.

This chain uses TRBV9 with TRBJ1-5, with 7 bases matching TRBD1. In germline, CDR1 is SGDLS, CDR2 YYNGEE. The CDR3 consists of 16 residues. The trim removed 0 bases at V and 1 base at J, leaving 4 bases unmatched. The CDR3 sequence: CASSVADRLSNQPQHF. The CDR3, as DNA: TGTGCCAGCAGCGTAGCGGACAGGTTGAGCAATCAGCCCCAGCATTTT. Full variable domain (rest looked up from reference TRBV9 and TRBJ1-5): DSGVTQTPKHLITATGQRVTLRCSPRSGDLSVYWYQQSLDQGLQFLIQYYNGEERAKGNILERFSAQQFPDLHSELNLSSLELGDSALYFCASSVADRLSNQPQHFGDGTRLSIL.

The rearrangement joins TRBV18 to TRBJ1-2, with 9 bases matching TRBD1. Looked up from germline, CDR1 is KGHSH and CDR2 is LQKENI. The CDR3 totals 13 residues. The J segment lost 4 bases and the V segment lost 4 bases, leaving 1 base of the junction unmatched. CDR3 loop: CASSRTGAYGYTF. CDR3 in DNA: TGTGCCAGCTCACGGACAGGGGCCTATGGCTACACCTTC.

The chain joins TRBV30 to TRBJ2-2; tentative D call: TRBD2 (5 bases). Germline V gene lookup returns CDR1 GTSNPN and CDR2 SVGIG (reference sequence). This CDR3 has 14 amino acids. Trimming pared 4 bases from V and 1 base from J, leaving 10 bases between. The CDR3 spells CAWMRGKNTGELFF. The CDR3 nucleotides are TGTGCCTGGATGAGAGGGAAGAACACCGGGGAGCTGTTTTTT.